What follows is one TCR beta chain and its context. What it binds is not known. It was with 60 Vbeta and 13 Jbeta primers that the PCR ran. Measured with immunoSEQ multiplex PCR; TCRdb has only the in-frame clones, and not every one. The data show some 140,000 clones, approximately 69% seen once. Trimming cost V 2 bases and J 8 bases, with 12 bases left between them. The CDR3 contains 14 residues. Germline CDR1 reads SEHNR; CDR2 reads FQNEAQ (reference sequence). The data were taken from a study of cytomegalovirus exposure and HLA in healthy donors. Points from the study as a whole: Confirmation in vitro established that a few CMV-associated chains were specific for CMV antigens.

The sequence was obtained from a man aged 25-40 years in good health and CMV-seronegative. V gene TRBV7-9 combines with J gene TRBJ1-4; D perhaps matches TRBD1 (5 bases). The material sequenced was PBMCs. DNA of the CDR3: TGTGCCAGCAGCTTATTAGGGGCGGGGGAAAAACTGTTTTTT. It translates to CASSLLGAGEKLFF.